One and the same sample provided the 10 T cell receptor beta chains below, sequenced in a study of T cells in Graves' hyperthyroidism and ophthalmopathy. What was amplified from RNA transcripts were TCR beta CDR3 regions. TCR CDR3 underwent first-round RT-PCR with the HTBI primer set. TCRdb reanalysed the multiplex PCR reads using MiXCR and keeps one entry per CDR3 protein. The sample holds approximately 700,000 distinct CDR3 sequences, about 15% seen once. Source material: blood. The receptors derive from a man between 18 and 35 years old with Graves' hyperthyroidism.

This clonotype was observed at least ten times. The chain combines TRBV28 with TRBJ1-2; D not certain. Germline loops: CDR1 MDHEN, CDR2 SYDVKM. This CDR3 contains 13 residues. V lost 6 bases, J lost 4 bases, and 12 bases lay in between. The CDR3 loop is CASRPGGLYGYTF. In DNA form, the CDR3 reads TGTGCCAGCAGACCGGGAGGGCTCTATGGCTACACCTTC.

This clonotype was observed a single time. CDR3: CASRASSGNHEQYF. The CDR3 DNA is TGTGCCAGCAGGGCGTCTAGCGGGAACCACGAGCAGTACTTC. V is TRBV6-2 or TRBV6-3 and J is TRBJ2-7; 9 bases are shared with TRBD2. V trimming: 6 bases; J trimming: 5 bases; junction bases outside the gene matches: 8. The germline V gene has CDR1 MNHEY and CDR2 SVGEGT. The CDR3 has 14 residues.

DNA of the CDR3: TGTGCCACCTCGCTATTCAAGGCGTACAATGAGCAGTTCTTC. The encoded protein is CATSLFKAYNEQFF. The chain combines TRBV12-3 or TRBV12-4 with TRBJ2-1; D gene ambiguous. CDR3 length: 14 residues. Trimming took off 10 bases at V and 4 bases at J, with 17 bases between the two ends.

This chain joins TRBV20-1 and TRBJ1-2; maybe TRBD1 (5 bases). V lost 0 bases and J lost 7, with 15 bases in between. The CDR3 has 14 amino acids. Germline assignment: CDR1 DFQATT and CDR2 SNEGSKA (reference sequence). In DNA form, the CDR3 reads TGCAGTGCTAGAGATCGCGGGACTCCGTTTGGCTACACCTTC. Amino acid sequence: CSARDRGTPFGYTF.

This clonotype was detected ten times or more. This chain links TRBV6-1 with TRBJ2-7, with a possible D match to TRBD2 (6 bases). The CDR3 totals 14 residues. V was cut by 2 bases and J by 2 bases, with 10 bases left in between. CDR1 and CDR2 (germline): MNHNS, SASEGT. CDR3 coding DNA: TGTGCCAGCAGTGAACGGAGGGTTACCTACGAGCAGTACTTC. It is translated as CASSERRVTYEQYF.

J is TRBJ2-1 and V is TRBV12-3 or TRBV12-4; the match to TRBD1 covers 7 bases. The CDR3 is made up of 12 amino acids. Unmatched junction bases numbered 8, after V lost 3 bases and J lost 15 bases. CDR3 protein: CASSFVRGLTFF. CDR3 DNA sequence: TGTGCCAGCAGTTTCGTGAGGGGGCTTACGTTCTTC.

V gene TRBV5-1 combines with J gene TRBJ1-5; tentatively, D is TRBD1 (5 bases). Deletions cut 4 bases from V and 1 base from J, with 12 bases between. Looked up from germline, CDR1 is SGHRS and CDR2 is YFSETQ. The CDR3 runs to 15 residues. CDR3 sequence reads: CASSQGGDSNQPQHF. In DNA form, the CDR3 reads TGCGCCAGCAGCCAAGGTGGGGACAGCAATCAGCCCCAGCATTTT. Full variable domain (outside the CDR3, taken from reference TRBV5-1 and TRBJ1-5): KAGVTQTPRYLIKTRGQQVTLSCSPISGHRSVSWYQQTPGQGLQFLFEYFSETQRNKGNFPGRFSGRQFSNSRSEMNVSTLELGDSALYLCASSQGGDSNQPQHFGDGTRLSIL.

This clonotype was seen at least ten times. The chain recombines TRBV12-3 or TRBV12-4 with TRBJ2-1; 9 positions match TRBD2. V lost 6 bases, J lost 7 bases, and 10 bases stayed unmatched. This CDR3 has 15 residues. In DNA, the CDR3 is TGTGCCAGCAGATTGGGACTAGCTCTACGGAATGAGCAGTTCTTC. Protein: CASRLGLALRNEQFF.

The chain couples TRBV24-1 to TRBJ2-3; the D is unclear. V shed 5 bases and J shed 6 bases, with 14 bases lying between them. Germline V gene lookup returns CDR1 KGHDR and CDR2 SFDVKD. The CDR3 contains 14 residues. CDR3 DNA: TGTGCCACCAGTGGGGCTCCCGTGACGGATACGCAGTATTTT. Protein sequence: CATSGAPVTDTQYF.

This clonotype occurred a few times. The chain links TRBV25-1 to TRBJ1-2, with a weak D call TRBD1 (5 bases). CDR1 is MGHDK, CDR2 SYGVNS, per germline. The V end was cut by 1 base, the J end by 6 bases, with 15 bases between. The CDR3 runs 15 residues. The CDR3 DNA follows: TGTGCCAGCAGTGAATTATCCCTCGGGGCGGATGGCTACACCTTC. Translated: CASSELSLGADGYTF.